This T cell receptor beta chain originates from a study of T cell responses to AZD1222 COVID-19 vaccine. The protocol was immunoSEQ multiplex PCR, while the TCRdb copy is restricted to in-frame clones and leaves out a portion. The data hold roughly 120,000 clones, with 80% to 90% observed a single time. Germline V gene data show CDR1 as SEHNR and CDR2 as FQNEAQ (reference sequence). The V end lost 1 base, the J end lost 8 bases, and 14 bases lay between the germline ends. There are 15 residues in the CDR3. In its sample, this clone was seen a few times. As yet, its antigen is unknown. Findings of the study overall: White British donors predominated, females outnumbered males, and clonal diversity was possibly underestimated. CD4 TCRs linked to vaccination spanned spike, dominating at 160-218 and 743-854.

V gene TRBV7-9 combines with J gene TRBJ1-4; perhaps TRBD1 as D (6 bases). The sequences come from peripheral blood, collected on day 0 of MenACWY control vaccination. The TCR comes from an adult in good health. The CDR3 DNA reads TGTGCCAGCAGCTTAGTAGGGGGGAATTTGGAAAAACTGTTTTTT. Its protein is CASSLVGGNLEKLFF. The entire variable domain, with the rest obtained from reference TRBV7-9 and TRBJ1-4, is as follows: DTGVSQNPRHKITKRGQNVTFRCDPISEHNRLYWYRQTLGQGPEFLTYFQNEAQLEKSRLLSDRFSAERPKGSFSTLEIQRTEQGDSAMYLCASSLVGGNLEKLFFGSGTQLSVL.